A single sample is the source of the 30 T cell receptor beta chains below, sequenced in a study of regulatory T cells in long-lasting Graves disease. TCR beta libraries were built with iRepertoire HTBI primers and Arm-PCR of CDR3 regions. TCRdb used MiXCR to reprocess the multiplex PCR reads, holding one entry per CDR3 protein. The data contain about 350,000 distinct CDR3 sequences, 15% to 20% of them singletons. Time point given: newly diagnosed GD, antithyroid drugs for less than 3 months. PBMC RNA served as the TCR library source. The data also belong to a second study, concerning T cells in Graves' hyperthyroidism and ophthalmopathy.

The sample consisted of peripheral blood mononuclear cells (PBMCs), taken at new diagnosis, from a patient treated with antithyroid drugs. The receptors were gathered from a woman between 18 and 30 years old with Graves disease.

This clonotype was detected many times. The chain is built from TRBV7-6 and TRBJ2-5; 10 bases map to TRBD2. The germline CDR1 and CDR2 sequences are SGHVS and FNYEAQ. With V trimmed by 6 bases and J by 2 bases, 9 bases remained unmatched. The CDR3 covers 16 residues. The CDR3 protein is CASSQGLANLQETQYF. The DNA of the CDR3 is TGTGCCAGCAGTCAGGGACTAGCGAACCTTCAAGAGACCCAGTACTTC.

This clonotype was counted many times. The chain joins TRBV27 to TRBJ2-1; D gene unclear. V lost 5 bases to trimming and J lost 6 bases, with 14 bases between them. Germline loops: CDR1 MNHEY, CDR2 SMNVEV (reference sequence). This CDR3 is built from 14 residues. The CDR3 nucleotides read TGTGCCAGCAGTCAAAACCCGCAGATCAATGAGCAGTTCTTC. Amino acid sequence: CASSQNPQINEQFF.

This clonotype was observed a single time. This sequence joins TRBV28 and TRBJ1-5; possibly TRBD1 for D (5 bases). Per germline, CDR1 MDHEN and CDR2 SYDVKM. V lost 5 bases and J lost 5, with 19 bases in between. The length of the CDR3 is 16 residues. The CDR3 coding sequence is TGTGCCAGCAGTCATTTCCGGGGGATGGGTCATCAGCCCCAGCATTTT. It yields the protein CASSHFRGMGHQPQHF.

In regard to this clonotype: Just one base apart from a much larger clone, this may be a read error. The chain recombines TRBV27 with TRBJ2-1, with 8 nucleotides matching TRBD2. Germline V lookup: CDR1 MNHEY, CDR2 SMNVEV (reference sequence). The CDR3 consists of 14 residues. The CDR3 loop is CTSGIGGAYNEQFF. CDR3 DNA: TGTACCAGCGGTATCGGGGGGGCCTACAATGAGCAGTTCTTC.

The table lists this clonotype with many counts. The chain combines TRBV20-1 with TRBJ2-7; weak D call: TRBD1 (5 bases). V shed 0 bases and J shed 2 bases, with 11 bases lying between them. CDR1 and CDR2 from the germline V gene are DFQATT and SNEGSKA (reference sequence). The CDR3 runs to 14 residues. This CDR3 is CSARDPGHPYEQYF. In DNA, the CDR3 is TGCAGTGCTAGAGATCCCGGACACCCCTACGAGCAGTACTTC.

V and J are TRBV25-1 and TRBJ2-5; D remains ambiguous. The CDR3 is 14 amino acids. Trimming removed 2 bases at V and 2 bases at J, with 9 bases between. Germline V gene data show CDR1 as MGHDK and CDR2 as SYGVNS. Here the CDR3 DNA reads TGTGCCAGCAGTGAACTAGTCGGGCAAGAGACCCAGTACTTC. Protein product: CASSELVGQETQYF.

This clonotype was seen only once. It may be a read error: a sequence one base away is much more abundant. The V and J genes are TRBV7-9 and TRBJ1-1; no clear D gene. Germline lookup yields CDR1 SEHNR and CDR2 FQNEAQ (reference sequence). The CDR3 contains 14 residues. DNA of the CDR3: TGTGCCGGCAGCTTCGCCGGAATGAACACTGAAGCTTTCTTT. It yields the protein CAGSFAGMNTEAFF.

This clonotype was picked up many times. V usage is TRBV7-9 and J usage is TRBJ2-5; D not certain. Germline values: CDR1 SEHNR, CDR2 FQNEAQ (reference sequence). Trimming took 6 bases from V and 5 from J, leaving 13 bases between them. CDR3 length: 13 amino acids. The CDR3 protein is CASRGGLGETQYF. The CDR3 DNA reads TGTGCCAGCAGGGGTGGTCTAGGGGAGACCCAGTACTTC.

This clonotype has a count of ten or more. V usage is TRBV12-3 or TRBV12-4 and J usage is TRBJ1-1; no clear D. CDR3 length: 13 amino acids. The ends were cut back, 2 bases at V and 7 bases at J, with 11 bases in the middle. The CDR3 protein is CASSLSQADEAFF. CDR3 sequence (DNA): TGTGCCAGCAGTTTATCTCAGGCAGATGAAGCTTTCTTT.

This clonotype was detected a few times. The rearrangement links TRBV6-5 to TRBJ1-1, with 8 bases aligning to TRBD1. CDR3 size: 14 residues. J lost 7 bases, V lost 4 bases, and 8 bases had no gene match. CDR1 and CDR2 (germline): MNHEY, SVGAGI. CDR3 loop: CASSSTSGTGEAFF. CDR3 in DNA: TGTGCCAGCAGTTCGACCTCCGGGACAGGTGAAGCTTTCTTT.

Many counts were recorded for this clonotype. The CDR3 loop reads CASSRAGGEQYF. The CDR3 DNA reads as TGCGCCAGCAGCCGGGCGGGGGGCGAGCAGTACTTC. The rearrangement uses TRBV5-1 and TRBJ2-7; TRBD2 agrees at 8 bases. There are 12 residues in the CDR3. In germline, CDR1 is SGHRS, CDR2 YFSETQ. V was pared by 4 bases and J by 6 bases, with 3 bases of the junction left unmatched.

This clonotype came up many times. The rearrangement uses TRBV28 and TRBJ1-3, with D uncertain. Trimming pared 5 bases from V and 0 bases from J, leaving 17 bases between. Germline loops: CDR1 MDHEN, CDR2 SYDVKM. The CDR3 has 17 amino acids. The CDR3 sequence: CASSVPKGPSSGNTIYF. For the CDR3, the DNA is TGTGCCAGCAGTGTCCCTAAAGGCCCGAGCTCTGGAAACACCATATATTTT.

There are a few counts of this clonotype. This sequence may be a read error, since a much larger clone differs from it by one base. The chain uses TRBV4-1 and TRBJ1-1; possible D gene TRBD1, 5 bases. This CDR3 has 15 amino acids. With 0 bases removed from V and 5 bases from J, the gap between germline ends came to 13 bases. The germline V gene has CDR1 MGHRA and CDR2 YSYEKL. For the CDR3, the DNA is TGCGCCAGCAGCCAAGAACCGGCGGGGGGGACTGAAGCTTTCTTT. This translates into CASSQEPAGGTEAFF.

This clonotype occurred many times. This chain connects TRBV3-1 to TRBJ2-7; TRBD1 is a possible D gene (6 bases). Looked up from germline, CDR1 is LGHDT and CDR2 is YNNKEL (reference sequence). The CDR3 is 16 residues long. The ends were cut back, 3 bases at V and 2 bases at J, with 17 bases in the middle. The CDR3 reads CASSQTWGPTAYEQYF. The CDR3, as DNA: TGTGCCAGCAGCCAGACCTGGGGGCCCACAGCCTACGAGCAGTACTTC.

Many counts were recorded for this clonotype. The rearrangement uses TRBV20-1 and TRBJ2-3, with 11 bases identical to TRBD2. CDR1 is DFQATT and CDR2 is SNEGSKA in the germline V gene (reference sequence). V shed 3 bases, J shed 4 bases, and the junction held 12 bases outside the gene matches. CDR3 length: 17 amino acids. The CDR3 DNA follows: TGCAGTGCTAGGGGTCTACTAGCGGGGGTGATGGCAGATACGCAGTATTTT. As protein: CSARGLLAGVMADTQYF.

This clonotype was seen more than once but under ten times. This rearrangement joins TRBV5-1 to TRBJ2-2; the D is unclear. The CDR3 runs to 15 residues. The V end was cut by 2 bases, the J end by 4 bases, with 12 bases between. Germline lookup yields CDR1 SGHRS and CDR2 YFSETQ. The CDR3 coding sequence is TGCGCCAGCAGCTTAGCCCAATCGCTCACCGGGGAGCTGTTTTTT. This codes for CASSLAQSLTGELFF.

The chain couples TRBV7-9 to TRBJ2-2; no clear D. The CDR3 consists of 16 residues. Trimming took 1 base from V and 0 from J, leaving 9 bases between them. Germline V CDR1 and CDR2: SEHNR, FQNEAQ (reference sequence). The CDR3 nucleotides read TGTGCCAGCAGCTTAGTTTCCCCAGCGAACACCGGGGAGCTGTTTTTT. The encoded protein is CASSLVSPANTGELFF.

This clonotype was counted at least ten times. The chain couples TRBV3-1 to TRBJ2-2; D unresolved. The V gene lost 1 base and the J gene lost 6 bases, with 6 bases spanning the gap. Per germline, CDR1 LGHDT and CDR2 YNNKEL (reference sequence). The CDR3 has 13 residues. The CDR3 nucleotides read TGTGCCAGCAGCCAAGTAACTGCCGGGGAGCTGTTTTTT. This encodes CASSQVTAGELFF.

This clonotype was seen ten or more times. CDR3 nucleotide sequence: TGTGCCAGCAGCGGCTCCGGGACAGGGTTAGCACCCCTCCACTTT. The encoded protein is CASSGSGTGLAPLHF. The V call is TRBV9, the J call TRBJ1-6, with TRBD1 matching over 9 bases. This CDR3 comprises 15 residues. In germline, CDR1 is SGDLS, CDR2 YYNGEE. V shed 3 bases and J 11 bases; nucleotides not matched to a gene: 9.

As for this clonotype: A read error is likely, as this CDR3 ends without the conserved phenylalanine or tryptophan. V gene TRBV27 combines with J gene TRBJ1-5; possible D gene TRBD1, 5 bases. Trimming took off 5 bases at V and 6 bases at J, with 11 bases between the two ends. Germline CDR1 is MNHEY and CDR2 is SMNVEV (reference sequence). The CDR3 is 13 residues long. CDR3 in amino acids: CASSRAGVQPQHL. CDR3 nucleotides: TGTGCCAGCAGTCGGGCGGGGGTTCAGCCCCAGCATTTG.

This clonotype was detected many times. The V gene is TRBV28, the J gene TRBJ2-7; TRBD2 is a possible D gene (5 bases). Trimming shortened V by 4 bases and J by 7 bases, and 8 bases separated the two germline ends. Germline CDR1 MDHEN, CDR2 SYDVKM. The CDR3 runs to 11 residues. The chain's CDR3 is CASSYGEEQYF. CDR3 nucleotide sequence: TGTGCCAGCAGTTACGGGGAAGAGCAGTACTTC.

This clonotype was observed many times. The chain couples TRBV5-1 to TRBJ1-1; D is undetermined. Trimming cost V 4 bases and J 8 bases, with 9 bases left between them. From germline, CDR1 is SGHRS and CDR2 YFSETQ. The CDR3 extends over 11 amino acids. In DNA form, the CDR3 reads TGCGCCAGCAGCGGCGACCGGGAAGCTTTCTTT. This codes for CASSGDREAFF.

This clonotype appeared many times. The V gene is TRBV12-3 or TRBV12-4, the J gene TRBJ2-7; 10 bases are shared with TRBD2. Losses at the gene ends were 6 bases for V and 5 bases for J; bases not matched to a gene: 7. The CDR3 consists of 14 residues. The CDR3 DNA sequence: TGTGCCAGCAGCCGTAGCGGGAGGAGGAACGAGCAGTACTTC. It translates to CASSRSGRRNEQYF.

Many counts were recorded for this clonotype. The CDR3 protein is CASSLYTEETQYF. The CDR3 DNA is TGTGCCAGCAGTTTATACACTGAAGAGACCCAGTACTTC. The rearrangement joins TRBV12-3 or TRBV12-4 to TRBJ2-5, with no clear D. Between the trimmed V and J ends, which lost 2 bases and 3 bases, there was a span of 7 bases. The CDR3 runs to 13 residues.

This clonotype was picked up many times. The gene calls are TRBV7-8 and TRBJ2-5, with 9 bases that match TRBD1. Unmatched junction bases numbered 7, after V lost 4 bases and J lost 4 bases. The CDR3 covers 15 residues. Germline V gene sequence: CDR1 SGHVS, CDR2 FQNEAQ. The DNA for the CDR3 is TGTGCCAGCAGCTGGACCGGGACAGGGTTAGAGACCCAGTACTTC. Its protein is CASSWTGTGLETQYF.

This clonotype was detected many times. The gene calls are TRBV11-2 and TRBJ2-5; D is unresolved. Germline CDR1 reads SGHAT; CDR2 reads FQNNGV. This CDR3 has 15 amino acids. Between the trimmed V and J ends, which lost 0 bases and 5 bases, there was a span of 13 bases. The CDR3 region has the DNA TGTGCCAGCAGCTTAGAATGGCAGGATAGGGAGACCCAGTACTTC. This encodes CASSLEWQDRETQYF.

The chain uses TRBV5-6 and TRBJ2-7; D possibly corresponds to TRBD2 (6 bases). V shed 5 bases and J shed 3 bases, with 15 bases lying between them. This CDR3 contains 14 residues. CDR1 and CDR2 (germline): SGHDT, YYEEEE. CDR3 loop: CASRLYSGSYEQYF. The CDR3 DNA reads TGTGCCAGCAGATTATACTCCGGGAGCTACGAGCAGTACTTC.

This clonotype was picked up many times. The chain links TRBV2 to TRBJ1-2; TRBD1 might be the D (5 bases). V was trimmed by 7 bases and J by 6 bases, leaving 15 bases between them. Per germline, CDR1 SNHLY and CDR2 FYNNEI. This CDR3 has 13 residues. The CDR3 protein is CASTGGQDNGYTF. The CDR3 nucleotides are TGTGCCAGCACTGGAGGACAAGATAATGGCTACACCTTC.

Notes on this clonotype: Since a much larger clone is just one base distant, this may be a read error. The J gene is TRBJ2-7, the V gene TRBV10-2; 10 nucleotides match TRBD2. V lost 7 bases and J lost 4; bases outside the gene matches: 7. There are 14 residues in the CDR3. Per the germline V gene, CDR1 is WSHSY and CDR2 is SAAADI. For the CDR3, the DNA is TGCGCCAGCATGGAAGGACTAGCGGCTTACGAGCAGTACTTC. Protein sequence: CASMEGLAAYEQYF.

At least ten counts were recorded for this clonotype. The chain joins TRBV5-1 to TRBJ1-1; the D is unclear. This CDR3 has 14 residues. V was clipped by 0 bases and J by 0 bases, with 6 bases between them. Looked up from germline, CDR1 is SGHRS and CDR2 is YFSETQ. CDR3 sequence: CASSLVWVNTEAFF. The CDR3 coding sequence is TGCGCCAGCAGCTTGGTGTGGGTGAACACTGAAGCTTTCTTT.